This TCR beta chain was identified during a study of T-cell memory formation after mild COVID-19. This clonotype has just one count. Sample barcodes and UMIs were carried by the TCR alpha and TCR beta cDNA libraries that 5'RACE generated with constant-segment primers. A single record per CDR3 protein comes from TCRdb applying MiXCR to the 5' RACE reads. The table shows roughly 100,000 distinct CDR3 sequences, with about an eighth occurring only once. There are 14 residues in the CDR3. V lost 2 bases and J lost 6, with 11 bases in between. CDR1 and CDR2 from the germline V gene are MNHNY and SVGAGI (reference sequence).

This TCR was sampled from an adult woman who had mild COVID-19 (a few samples of this study predate the infection). Cell type and time point are not known. The chain couples TRBV6-6 to TRBJ1-5; D is possibly TRBD1 (6 bases). Sequencing used PBMCs or a T cell subset sorted from them (not recorded which). The CDR3 loop is CASSYPGQTQPQHF. Written as DNA, the CDR3 is TGTGCCAGCAGTTACCCCGGACAGACTCAGCCCCAGCATTTT.